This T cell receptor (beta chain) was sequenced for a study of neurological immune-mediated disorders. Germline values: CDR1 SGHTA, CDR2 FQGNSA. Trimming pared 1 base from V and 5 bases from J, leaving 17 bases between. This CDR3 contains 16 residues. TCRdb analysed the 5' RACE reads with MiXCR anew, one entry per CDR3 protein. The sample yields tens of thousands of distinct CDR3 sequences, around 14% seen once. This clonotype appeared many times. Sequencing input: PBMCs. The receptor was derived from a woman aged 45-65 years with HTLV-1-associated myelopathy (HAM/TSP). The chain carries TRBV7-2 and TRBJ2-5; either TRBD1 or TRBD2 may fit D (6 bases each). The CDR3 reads CASSLGGVTGMETQYF. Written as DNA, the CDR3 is TGTGCCAGCAGCTTAGGGGGGGTTACAGGGATGGAGACCCAGTACTTC.